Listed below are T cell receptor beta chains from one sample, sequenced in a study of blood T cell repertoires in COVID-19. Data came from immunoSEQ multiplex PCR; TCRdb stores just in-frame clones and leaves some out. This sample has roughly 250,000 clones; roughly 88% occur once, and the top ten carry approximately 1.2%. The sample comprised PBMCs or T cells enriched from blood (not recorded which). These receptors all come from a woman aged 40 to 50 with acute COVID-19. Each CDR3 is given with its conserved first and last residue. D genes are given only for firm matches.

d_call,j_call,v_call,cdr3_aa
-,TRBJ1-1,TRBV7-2,CASSLGSGVTEAFF
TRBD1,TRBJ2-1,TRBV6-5,CASSSTGGSYNEQFF
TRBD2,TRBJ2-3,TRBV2,CASGGLAVTDTQYF
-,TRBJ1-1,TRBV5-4,CASSPGGGLSYQANTEAFF
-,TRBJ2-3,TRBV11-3,CASSLGLAFSDTQYF
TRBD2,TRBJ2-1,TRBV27,CASSFRLAGGDEQFF
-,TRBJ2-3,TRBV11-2,CASRQDSNTDTQYF
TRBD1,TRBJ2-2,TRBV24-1,CATAGTGEIGELFF
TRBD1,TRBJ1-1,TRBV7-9,CASSFTGTGENTEAFF
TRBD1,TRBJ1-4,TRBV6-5,CASSYSTGGNEKLFF
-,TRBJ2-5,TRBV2,CATHRTKETQYF
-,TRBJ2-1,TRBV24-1,CATSIPGGSSYNEQFF
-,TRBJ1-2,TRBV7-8,CASSLDRERGYTF
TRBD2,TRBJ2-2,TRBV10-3,CAISEHRLAGTGELFF
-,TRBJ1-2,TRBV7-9,CASSGGGRTYGYTF
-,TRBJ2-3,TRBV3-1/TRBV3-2,CASSQVPGMNTQYF
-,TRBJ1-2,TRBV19,CASSKSDYTARIGYGYTF
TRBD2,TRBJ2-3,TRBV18,CASSPPRGREDTQYF
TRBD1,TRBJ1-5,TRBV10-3,CAIRDRGDQPQHF
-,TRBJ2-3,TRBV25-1,CASSELAGPTFGTDTQYF
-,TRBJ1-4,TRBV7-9,CASSLEQGDLEKLFF
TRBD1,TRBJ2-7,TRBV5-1,CASSFGTGDGEQYF
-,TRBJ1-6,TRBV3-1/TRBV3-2,CASSQDLVSPLHF
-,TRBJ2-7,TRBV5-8,CASSGRQPTNYEQYF
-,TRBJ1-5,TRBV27,CASSYQENNQPQHF
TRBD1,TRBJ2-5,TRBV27,CASSFSRTGGGETQYF
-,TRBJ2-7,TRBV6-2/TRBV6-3,CASSPFSQRASYEQYF
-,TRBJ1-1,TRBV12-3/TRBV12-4,CASMYRATEAFF
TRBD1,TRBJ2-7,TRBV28,CASSLSSGTASYEQYF
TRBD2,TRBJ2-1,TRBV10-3,CATGGGAGVPEVNEQFF
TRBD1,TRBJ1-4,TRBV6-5,CASSYRGLGEKLFF
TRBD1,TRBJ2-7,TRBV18,CASSPGQSSYEQYF
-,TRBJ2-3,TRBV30,CAWSAGHTDTQYF
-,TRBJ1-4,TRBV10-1,CASSEGGQQEKLFF
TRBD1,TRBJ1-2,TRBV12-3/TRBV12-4,CASSRRQGYGYTF
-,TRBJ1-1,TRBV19,CASNTGDSEAFF
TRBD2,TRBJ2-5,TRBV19,CASSWGLAGEGETQYF
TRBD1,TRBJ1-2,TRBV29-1,CSVAGQGSGYTF
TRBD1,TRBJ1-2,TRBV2,CATQGQGTDYGYTF
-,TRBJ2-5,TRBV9,CASSVESEETQYF
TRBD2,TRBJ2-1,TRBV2,CASSLLTSGIEQFF
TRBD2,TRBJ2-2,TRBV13,CASSLEGLAGHTGELFF
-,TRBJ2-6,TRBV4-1,CASSRSPMPGANVLTF
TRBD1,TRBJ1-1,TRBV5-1,CASSRDSGEAFF